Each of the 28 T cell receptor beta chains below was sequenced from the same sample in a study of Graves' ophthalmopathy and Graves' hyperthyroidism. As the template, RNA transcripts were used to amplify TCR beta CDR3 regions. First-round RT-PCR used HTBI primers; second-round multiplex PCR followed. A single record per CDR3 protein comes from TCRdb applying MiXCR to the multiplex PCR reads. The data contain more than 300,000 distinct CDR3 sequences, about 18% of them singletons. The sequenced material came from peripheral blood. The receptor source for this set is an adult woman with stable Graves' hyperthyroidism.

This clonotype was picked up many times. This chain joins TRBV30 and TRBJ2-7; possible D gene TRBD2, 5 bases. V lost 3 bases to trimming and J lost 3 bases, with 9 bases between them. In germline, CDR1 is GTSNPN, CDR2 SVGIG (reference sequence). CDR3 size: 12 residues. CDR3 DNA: TGTGCCTGGAGCCACGGGGACTACGAGCAGTACTTC. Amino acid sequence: CAWSHGDYEQYF.

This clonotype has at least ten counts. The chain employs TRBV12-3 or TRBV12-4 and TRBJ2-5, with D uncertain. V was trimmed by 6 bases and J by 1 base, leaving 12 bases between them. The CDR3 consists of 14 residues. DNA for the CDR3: TGTGCCAGCAGCCCCGGCCAATTCCAAGAGACCCAGTACTTC. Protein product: CASSPGQFQETQYF.

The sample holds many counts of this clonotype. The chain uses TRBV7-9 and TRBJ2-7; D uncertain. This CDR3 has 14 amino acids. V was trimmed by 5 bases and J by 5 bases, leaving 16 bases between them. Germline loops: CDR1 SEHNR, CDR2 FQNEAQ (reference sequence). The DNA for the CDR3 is TGTGCCAGCAGCCCCTCGAGTGACTTGGACGAGCAGTACTTC. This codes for CASSPSSDLDEQYF.

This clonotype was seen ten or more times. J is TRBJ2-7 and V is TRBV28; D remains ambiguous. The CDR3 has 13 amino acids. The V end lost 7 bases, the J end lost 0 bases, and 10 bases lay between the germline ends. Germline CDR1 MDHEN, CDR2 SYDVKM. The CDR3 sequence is CASKGGTSYEQYF. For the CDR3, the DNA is TGTGCCAGCAAGGGTGGAACCTCCTACGAGCAGTACTTC. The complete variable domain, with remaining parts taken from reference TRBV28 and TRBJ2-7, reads DVKVTQSSRYLVKRTGEKVFLECVQDMDHENMFWYRQDPGLGLRLIYFSYDVKMKEKGDIPEGYSVSREKKERFSLILESASTNQTSMYLCASKGGTSYEQYFGPGTRLTVT.

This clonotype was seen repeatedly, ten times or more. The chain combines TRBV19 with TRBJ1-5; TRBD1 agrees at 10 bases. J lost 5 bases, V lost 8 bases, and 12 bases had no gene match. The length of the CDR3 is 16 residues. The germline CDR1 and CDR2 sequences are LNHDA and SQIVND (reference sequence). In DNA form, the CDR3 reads TGTGCCAGTGGAAGAACGGGACAGGGGAGTCATCAGCCCCAGCATTTT. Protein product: CASGRTGQGSHQPQHF. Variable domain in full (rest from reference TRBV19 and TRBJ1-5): DGGITQSPKYLFRKEGQNVTLSCEQNLNHDAMYWYRQDPGQGLRLIYYSQIVNDFQKGDIAEGYSVSREKKESFPLTVTSAQKNPTAFYLCASGRTGQGSHQPQHFGDGTRLSIL.

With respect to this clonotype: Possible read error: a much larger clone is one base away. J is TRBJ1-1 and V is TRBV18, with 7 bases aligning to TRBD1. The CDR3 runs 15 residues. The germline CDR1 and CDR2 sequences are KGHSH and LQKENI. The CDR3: CAISPQGGINTEAFF. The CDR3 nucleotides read TGTGCCATCTCACCCCAGGGGGGGATAAACACTGAAGCTTTCTTT.

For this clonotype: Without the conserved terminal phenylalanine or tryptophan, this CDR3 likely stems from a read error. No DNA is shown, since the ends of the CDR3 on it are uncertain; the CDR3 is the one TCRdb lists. CDR3 loop: CATSDVGLAGQQETQDY. V and J are TRBV24-1 and TRBJ2-5; the table's D call, TRBD2, was not checked against the DNA. Including both end residues, the CDR3 is 17 amino acids long. CDR1 is KGHDR and CDR2 is SFDVKD in the germline V gene.

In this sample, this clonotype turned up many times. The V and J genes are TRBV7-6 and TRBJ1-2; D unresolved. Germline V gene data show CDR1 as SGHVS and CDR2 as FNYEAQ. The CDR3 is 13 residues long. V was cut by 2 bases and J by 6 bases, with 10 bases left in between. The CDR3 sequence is CASSLNLGDGYTF. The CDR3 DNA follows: TGTGCCAGCAGCTTAAATCTGGGTGATGGCTACACCTTC.

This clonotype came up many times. The chain's CDR3 is CASSSRGNRAGNTIYF. In DNA form, the CDR3 reads TGTGCCAGCAGCTCCCGGGGAAACAGGGCTGGAAACACCATATATTTT. The genes are TRBV28 and TRBJ1-3; possible D gene TRBD1, 6 bases. CDR3 length: 16 amino acids. Trimming removed 6 bases at V and 2 bases at J, with 17 bases between. Germline assignment: CDR1 MDHEN and CDR2 SYDVKM.

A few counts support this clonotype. CDR3 protein: CASTPDRGGIQETQYF. The DNA of the CDR3 is TGTGCCAGCACCCCAGACAGGGGGGGGATTCAAGAGACCCAGTACTTC. The rearrangement uses TRBV25-1 and TRBJ2-5; 9 bases agree with TRBD1. CDR3 length: 16 residues. The germline gives CDR1 MGHDK, CDR2 SYGVNS. With 7 bases clipped from V and 2 bases from J, the junction kept 11 bases outside the gene matches.

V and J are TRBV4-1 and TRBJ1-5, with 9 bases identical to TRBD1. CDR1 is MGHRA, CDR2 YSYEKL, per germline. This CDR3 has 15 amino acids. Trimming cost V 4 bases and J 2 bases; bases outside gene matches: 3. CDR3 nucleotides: TGCGCCAGCAGCCGTAGACAGGGGGGCAATCAGCCCCAGCATTTT. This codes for CASSRRQGGNQPQHF.

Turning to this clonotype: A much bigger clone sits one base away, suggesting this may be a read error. The CDR3 sequence: CAGSYETGGMNTEAFF. The CDR3 DNA is TGTGCCGGCAGCTACGAGACAGGGGGAATGAACACTGAAGCTTTCTTT. V and J are TRBV6-2 or TRBV6-3 and TRBJ1-1, with 9 bases identical to TRBD1. CDR1 and CDR2 from the germline V gene are MNHEY and SVGEGT. The CDR3 is 16 residues long.

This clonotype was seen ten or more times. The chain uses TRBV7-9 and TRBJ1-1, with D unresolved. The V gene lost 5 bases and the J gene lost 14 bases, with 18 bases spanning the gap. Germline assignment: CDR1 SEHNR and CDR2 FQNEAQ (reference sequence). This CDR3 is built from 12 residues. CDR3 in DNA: TGTGCCAGCAGCCCCACCCGGGTGCGAGCCTTCTTT. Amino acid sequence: CASSPTRVRAFF. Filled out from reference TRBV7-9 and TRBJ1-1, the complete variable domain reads DTGVSQNPRHKITKRGQNVTFRCDPISEHNRLYWYRQTLGQGPEFLTYFQNEAQLEKSRLLSDRFSAERPKGSFSTLEIQRTEQGDSAMYLCASSPTRVRAFFGQGTRLTVV.

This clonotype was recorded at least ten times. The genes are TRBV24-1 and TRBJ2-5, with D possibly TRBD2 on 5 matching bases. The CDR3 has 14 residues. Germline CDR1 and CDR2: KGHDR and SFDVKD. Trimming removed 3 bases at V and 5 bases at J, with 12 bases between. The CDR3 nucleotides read TGTGCCACCAGTGATCCGACTAAGGTGGAGACCCAGTACTTC. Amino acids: CATSDPTKVETQYF.

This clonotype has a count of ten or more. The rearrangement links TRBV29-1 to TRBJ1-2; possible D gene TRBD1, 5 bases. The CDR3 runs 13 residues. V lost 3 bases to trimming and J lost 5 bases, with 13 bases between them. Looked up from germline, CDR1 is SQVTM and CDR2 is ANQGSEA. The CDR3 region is CSVEGGAGYGYTF. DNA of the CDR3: TGCAGCGTTGAGGGAGGGGCCGGGTATGGCTACACCTTC.

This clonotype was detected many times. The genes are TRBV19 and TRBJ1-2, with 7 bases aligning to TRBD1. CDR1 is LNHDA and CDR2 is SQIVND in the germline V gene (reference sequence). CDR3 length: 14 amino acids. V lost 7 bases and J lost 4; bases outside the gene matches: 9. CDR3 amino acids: CASKGTERRYGYTF. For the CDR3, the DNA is TGTGCCAGTAAGGGGACAGAACGCCGCTATGGCTACACCTTC.

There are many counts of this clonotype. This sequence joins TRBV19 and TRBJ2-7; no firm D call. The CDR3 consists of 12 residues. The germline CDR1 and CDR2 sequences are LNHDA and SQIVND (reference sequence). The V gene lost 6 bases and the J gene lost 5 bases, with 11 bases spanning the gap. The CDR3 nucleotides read TGTGCCAGTAGCCCATTCTATGACGAGCAGTACTTC. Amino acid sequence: CASSPFYDEQYF.

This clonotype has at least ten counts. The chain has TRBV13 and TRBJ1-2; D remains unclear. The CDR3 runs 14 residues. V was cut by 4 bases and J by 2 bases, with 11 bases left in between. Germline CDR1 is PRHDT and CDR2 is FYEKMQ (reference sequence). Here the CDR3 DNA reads TGTGCCAGCAGCTCCGGACGGGCGAACTATGGCTACACCTTC. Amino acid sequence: CASSSGRANYGYTF.

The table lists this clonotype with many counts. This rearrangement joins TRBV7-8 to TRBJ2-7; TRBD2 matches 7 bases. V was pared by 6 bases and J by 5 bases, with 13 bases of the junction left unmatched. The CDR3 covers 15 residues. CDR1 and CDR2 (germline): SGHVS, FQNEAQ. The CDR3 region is CASSRSGGSGNEQYF. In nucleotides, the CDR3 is TGTGCCAGCAGTCGATCTGGCGGGAGTGGGAACGAGCAGTACTTC.

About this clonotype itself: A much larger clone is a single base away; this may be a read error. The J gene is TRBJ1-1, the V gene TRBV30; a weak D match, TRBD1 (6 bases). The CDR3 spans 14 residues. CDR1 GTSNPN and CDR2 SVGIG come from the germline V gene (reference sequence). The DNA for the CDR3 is TGTACCTGGGGTCCGGGACACGGAGCCACTGAAGCTTTCTTT. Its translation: CTWGPGHGATEAFF.

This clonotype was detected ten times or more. The CDR3 loop reads CASSPPTGRRETQYF. DNA for the CDR3: TGTGCCAGCTCACCACCGACAGGGCGCCGAGAGACCCAGTACTTC. The J gene is TRBJ2-5, the V gene TRBV18; 7 bases map to TRBD1. With V trimmed by 0 bases and J by 4 bases, 5 bases remained unmatched. Germline V gene data show CDR1 as KGHSH and CDR2 as LQKENI. The CDR3 is made up of 15 amino acids. Together with reference TRBV18 and TRBJ2-5, the CDR3 gives the full variable domain: NAGVMQNPRHLVRRRGQEARLRCSPMKGHSHVYWYRQLPEEGLKFMVYLQKENIIDESGMPKERFSAEFPKEGPSILRIQQVVRGDSAAYFCASSPPTGRRETQYFGPGTRLLVL.

The CDR3: CASSLYSGALGYTF. Written as DNA, the CDR3 is TGCGCCAGCAGCTTGTATTCGGGGGCGCTTGGCTACACCTTC. This chain links TRBV5-1 with TRBJ1-2; D might be TRBD1 (6 bases). V was clipped by 1 base and J by 7 bases, with 14 bases between them. Per germline, CDR1 SGHRS and CDR2 YFSETQ. The CDR3 has 14 amino acids.

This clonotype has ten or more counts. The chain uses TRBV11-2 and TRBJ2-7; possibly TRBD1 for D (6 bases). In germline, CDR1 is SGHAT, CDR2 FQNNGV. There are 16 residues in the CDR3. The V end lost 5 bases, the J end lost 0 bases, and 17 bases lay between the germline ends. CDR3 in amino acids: CASSVGAAVSSYEQYF. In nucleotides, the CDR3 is TGTGCCAGCAGCGTGGGGGCAGCGGTGAGCTCCTACGAGCAGTACTTC.

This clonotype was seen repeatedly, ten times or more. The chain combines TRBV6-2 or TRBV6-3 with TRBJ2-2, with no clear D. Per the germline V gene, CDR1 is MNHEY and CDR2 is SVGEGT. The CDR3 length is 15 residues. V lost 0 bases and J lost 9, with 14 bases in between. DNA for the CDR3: TGTGCCAGCAGTTACTCGCTCGGGTCGGGCCGGGAGCTGTTTTTT. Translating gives CASSYSLGSGRELFF.

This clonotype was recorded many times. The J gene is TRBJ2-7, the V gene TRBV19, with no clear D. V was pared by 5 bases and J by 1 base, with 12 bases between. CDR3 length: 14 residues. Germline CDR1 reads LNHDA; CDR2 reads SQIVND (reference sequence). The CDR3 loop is CASSQMSDSYEQYF. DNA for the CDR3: TGTGCCAGTAGTCAGATGTCAGATTCCTACGAGCAGTACTTC.

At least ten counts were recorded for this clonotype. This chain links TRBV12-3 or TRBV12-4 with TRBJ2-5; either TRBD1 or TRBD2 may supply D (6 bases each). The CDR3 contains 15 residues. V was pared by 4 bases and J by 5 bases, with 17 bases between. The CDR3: CASSSLGRGGETQYF. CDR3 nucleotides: TGTGCCAGCAGTTCCTTAGGGAGAGGGGGGGAGACCCAGTACTTC.

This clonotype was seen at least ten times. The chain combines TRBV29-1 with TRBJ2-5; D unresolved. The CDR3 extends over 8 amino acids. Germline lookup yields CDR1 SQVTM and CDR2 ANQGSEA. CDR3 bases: TGCGTGGCGGAGACCCAGTACTTC. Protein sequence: CVAETQYF.

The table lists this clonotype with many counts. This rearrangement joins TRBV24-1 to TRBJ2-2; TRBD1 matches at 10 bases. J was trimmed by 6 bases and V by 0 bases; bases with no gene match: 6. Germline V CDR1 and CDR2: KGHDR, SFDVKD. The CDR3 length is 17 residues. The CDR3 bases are TGTGCCACCAGTGATTTGCGCGACAGGGGGCAGCCCGGGGAGCTGTTTTTT. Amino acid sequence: CATSDLRDRGQPGELFF.